Following are 8 T cell receptor beta chains from one sample sequenced in a study of blood T cells in healthy people across ages. It was with a sample-barcoded 5' primer and a J-beta primer mix that a second PCR of about 6 to 12 cycles was run. MiXCR, run by TCRdb on the 5' RACE reads, gives a single entry per CDR3 protein. Of more than 500,000 distinct CDR3 sequences in the sample, roughly a quarter were seen once. These data were likewise used in another study, on T cells of mothers and their children.

Material: blood. These receptors all stem from a boy under 10 years old in good health.

The rearrangement links TRBV7-2 to TRBJ2-6; 7 positions agree with TRBD1. With V trimmed by 7 bases and J by 0 bases, 9 bases remained unmatched. Germline V gene sequence: CDR1 SGHTA, CDR2 FQGNSA. This CDR3 is 17 amino acids long. The CDR3 DNA sequence: TGTGCCAGCAACATTGGGGACAGCAACTCTGGGGCCAACGTCCTGACTTTC. Translated: CASNIGDSNSGANVLTF.

This clonotype was seen repeatedly, ten times or more. The rearrangement joins TRBV7-7 to TRBJ2-1, with D possibly TRBD2 on 5 matching bases. The germline gives CDR1 SSHAT, CDR2 FNYEAQ (reference sequence). The germline V and J ends were trimmed by 1 base and 0 bases, with 10 bases remaining between them. The length of the CDR3 is 16 residues. The CDR3 spells CASSLGRFISYNEQFF. CDR3 bases: TGTGCCAGCAGCTTAGGGAGGTTTATCTCCTACAATGAGCAGTTCTTC.

This clonotype was recorded once. The V call is TRBV7-2, the J call TRBJ2-3, with 11 nucleotides matching TRBD1. Germline CDR1 is SGHTA and CDR2 is FQGNSA. V gave up 9 bases and J gave up 4 bases; unmatched junction bases: 9. The CDR3 is 15 amino acids. This CDR3 is CASVPRTGGADTQYF. As DNA, the CDR3 is TGTGCCAGTGTCCCCCGGACAGGGGGCGCAGATACGCAGTATTTT. The complete variable domain, with remaining parts taken from reference TRBV7-2 and TRBJ2-3, reads GAGVSQSPSNKVTEKGKDVELRCDPISGHTALYWYRQSLGQGLEFLIYFQGNSAPDKSGLPSDRFSAERTGGSVSTLTIQRTQQEDSAVYLCASVPRTGGADTQYFGPGTRLTVL.

In its sample, this clonotype was seen many times. This chain connects TRBV11-2 to TRBJ2-2; 15 positions agree with TRBD2. Germline lookup yields CDR1 SGHAT and CDR2 FQNNGV. Losses at the gene ends were 8 bases for V and 4 bases for J; bases not matched to a gene: 2. CDR3 size: 15 residues. This CDR3 is CASGTSGGRTGELFF. CDR3 in DNA: TGTGCCAGCGGGACTAGCGGGGGGCGCACCGGGGAGCTGTTTTTT.

The rearrangement links TRBV9 to TRBJ1-2; the D gene is possibly TRBD1 (5 bases). In germline, CDR1 is SGDLS, CDR2 YYNGEE. The CDR3 is 16 residues long. With 4 bases removed from V and 3 bases from J, the gap between germline ends came to 19 bases. The CDR3 protein is CASSPTLQESYYGYTF. CDR3 nucleotides: TGTGCCAGCAGCCCCACCCTACAGGAGAGTTACTATGGCTACACCTTC. The whole variable domain, filled in from reference TRBV9 and TRBJ1-2, reads DSGVTQTPKHLITATGQRVTLRCSPRSGDLSVYWYQQSLDQGLQFLIQYYNGEERAKGNILERFSAQQFPDLHSELNLSSLELGDSALYFCASSPTLQESYYGYTFGSGTRLTVV.

The chain recombines TRBV7-6 with TRBJ2-3; the D is unclear. This CDR3 is 13 amino acids long. V shed 3 bases and J shed 4 bases, with 8 bases lying between them. The V gene's germline CDR1 is SGHVS and CDR2 FNYEAQ. The CDR3 DNA sequence: TGTGCCAGCAGCTTCGGGTGGGCAGATACGCAGTATTTT. This translates into CASSFGWADTQYF. Looking up the rest from reference TRBV7-6 and TRBJ2-3 gives the full variable domain: GAGVSQSPRYKVTKRGQDVALRCDPISGHVSLYWYRQALGQGPEFLTYFNYEAQQDKSGLPNDRFSAERPEGSISTLTIQRTEQRDSAMYRCASSFGWADTQYFGPGTRLTVL.

This clonotype was seen a few times. This sequence joins TRBV11-2 and TRBJ2-7, with D possibly being TRBD1 (5 bases). This CDR3 has 17 residues. The V gene lost 3 bases and the J gene lost 2 bases, with 20 bases spanning the gap. Germline-derived CDR1 and CDR2 are SGHAT and FQNNGV. CDR3 amino acids: CASSFNFRQRPPYEQYF. In nucleotides, the CDR3 is TGTGCCAGCAGCTTCAACTTCAGACAGAGACCACCCTACGAGCAGTACTTC.

The chain recombines TRBV12-3 or TRBV12-4 with TRBJ1-4, with D hard to call. V shed 5 bases and J shed 0 bases, with 10 bases lying between them. The CDR3 is 15 residues long. The CDR3 DNA reads as TGTGCCAGCAGTGTATCGGGGACAACTAATGAAAAACTGTTTTTT. Its protein is CASSVSGTTNEKLFF.